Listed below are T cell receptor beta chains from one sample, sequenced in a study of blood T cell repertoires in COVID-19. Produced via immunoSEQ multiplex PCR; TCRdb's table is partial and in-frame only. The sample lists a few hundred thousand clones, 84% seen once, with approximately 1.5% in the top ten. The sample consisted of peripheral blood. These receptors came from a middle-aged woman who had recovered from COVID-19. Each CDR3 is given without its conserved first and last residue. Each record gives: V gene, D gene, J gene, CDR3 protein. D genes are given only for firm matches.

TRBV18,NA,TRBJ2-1,ASSPGWAESYNEQF
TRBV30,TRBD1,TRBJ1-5,AWSVTGGGPQH
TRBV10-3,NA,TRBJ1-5,AISESPTANQPQH
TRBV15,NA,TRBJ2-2,ATSIYDSYTGELF
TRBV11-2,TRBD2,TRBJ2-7,ASSTQSGGEQY
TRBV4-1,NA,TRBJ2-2,ASSQDPPLGELF
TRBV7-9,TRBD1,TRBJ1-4,ASSPGQGLIEKLF
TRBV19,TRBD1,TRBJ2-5,ASSIVKGQVQETQY
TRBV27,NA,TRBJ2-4,ASSIWGPGNIQY
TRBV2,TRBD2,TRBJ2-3,ASSGRGTDTQY
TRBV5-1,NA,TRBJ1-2,ASSFAGVGYT
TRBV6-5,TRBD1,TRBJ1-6,ASSDRQGSPLH
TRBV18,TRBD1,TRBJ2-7,ASSPPGQGNYEQY
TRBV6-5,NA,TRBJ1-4,ASRNRDIDEKLF
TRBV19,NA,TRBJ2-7,ASSFPGVYEQY
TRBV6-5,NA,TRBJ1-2,ASTPVKAPNYGYT
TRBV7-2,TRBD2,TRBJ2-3,ASASGGAGDTQY
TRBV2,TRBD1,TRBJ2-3,ASSEWDRQYKGQY
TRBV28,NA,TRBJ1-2,ASRPPNRSSWT
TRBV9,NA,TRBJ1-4,ASSVATGQGGEKLF
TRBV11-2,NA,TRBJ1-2,ASSLFEQNYGYT
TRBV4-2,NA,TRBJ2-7,ASSQDSGTSSYEQY
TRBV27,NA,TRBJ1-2,ASSPSVPRTNYGYT
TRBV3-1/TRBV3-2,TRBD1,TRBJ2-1,ASSPSGTGKVNEQF
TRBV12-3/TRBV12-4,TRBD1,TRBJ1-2,ASRVQGAWGYT
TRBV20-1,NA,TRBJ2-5,SGVKETQY
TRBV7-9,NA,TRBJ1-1,ASSLPLNTEAF
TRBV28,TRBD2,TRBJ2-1,ASSHSGGAYNEQF
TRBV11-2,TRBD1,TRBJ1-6,ASSSPTGLYNSPLH
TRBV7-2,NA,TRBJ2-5,ASSYPGLGTQY
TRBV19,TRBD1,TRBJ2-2,ASSTGQGDTGELF
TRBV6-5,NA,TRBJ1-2,ASREGTSIGYT
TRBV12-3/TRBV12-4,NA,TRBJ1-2,ASGTHVAYGYT
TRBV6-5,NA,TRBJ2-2,ASTTRGIRAGELF
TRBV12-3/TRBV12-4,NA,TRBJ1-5,ASRSGEYQPQH
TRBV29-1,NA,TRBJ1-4,SVVDVGVKLF
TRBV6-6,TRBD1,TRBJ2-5,ASSPSFLTGEVETQY
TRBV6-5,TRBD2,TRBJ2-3,ASRVSGGVTDTQY
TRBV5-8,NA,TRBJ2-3,ASSPGQAYTDTQY
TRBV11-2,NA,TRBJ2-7,ASSPQTLGAYEQY
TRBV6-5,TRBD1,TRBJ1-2,ASQTGDDYGYT
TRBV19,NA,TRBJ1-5,ASSIGGGEYSNQPQH
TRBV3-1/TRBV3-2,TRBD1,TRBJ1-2,ASSLQGANGYT
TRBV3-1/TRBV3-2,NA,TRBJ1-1,ASSQDFEAF
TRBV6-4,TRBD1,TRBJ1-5,ASMTPRGTGGMVNQPQH
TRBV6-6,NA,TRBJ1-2,ASSRQENYGYT
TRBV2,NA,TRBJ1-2,ASSEAHSAGLYGYT
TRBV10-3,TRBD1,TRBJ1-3,AISRDSGNTIY
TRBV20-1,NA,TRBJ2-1,SASRTGGGSGGYYNEQF
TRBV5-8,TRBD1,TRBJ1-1,ASSLGDRRRIMNTEAF
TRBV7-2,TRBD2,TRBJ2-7,ASSLSGGWDEQY
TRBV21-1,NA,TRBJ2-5,ASSEETVHLETQY
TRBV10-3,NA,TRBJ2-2,AISVEGRGTGELF